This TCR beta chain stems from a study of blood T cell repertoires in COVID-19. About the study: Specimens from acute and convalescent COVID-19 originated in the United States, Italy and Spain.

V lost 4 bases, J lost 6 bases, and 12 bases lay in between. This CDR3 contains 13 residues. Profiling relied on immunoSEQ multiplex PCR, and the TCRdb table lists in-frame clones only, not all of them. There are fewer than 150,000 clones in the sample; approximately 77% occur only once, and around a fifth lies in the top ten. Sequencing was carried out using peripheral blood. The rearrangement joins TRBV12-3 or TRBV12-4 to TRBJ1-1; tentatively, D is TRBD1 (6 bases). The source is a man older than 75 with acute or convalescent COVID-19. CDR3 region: CASSSQQGSEAFF. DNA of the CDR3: TGTGCCAGCAGTTCTCAACAGGGTTCTGAAGCTTTCTTT.